This entry lists 11 T cell receptor beta chains sequenced from one sample in a study of PD-1 blockade in classical Hodgkin lymphoma. Produced via immunoSEQ multiplex PCR; TCRdb's table is partial and in-frame only. The sample has 43,000 or so clones, 73% seen once. Every patient experienced relapse after autologous stem cell transplantation, and brentuximab vedotin exposure varied. Here the sequenced sample was peripheral blood mononuclear cells (PBMCs), taken at baseline. The source is a human donor with classical Hodgkin lymphoma.

The chain employs TRBV7-9 and TRBJ1-1; 8 nucleotides agree with TRBD1. This CDR3 region has 14 residues. J was trimmed by 8 bases and V by 5 bases; bases with no gene match: 10. Germline values: CDR1 SEHNR, CDR2 FQNEAQ (reference sequence). CDR3 protein: CASSETPGTGEAFF. For the CDR3, the DNA is TGTGCCAGCAGCGAAACCCCTGGGACAGGCGAAGCTTTCTTT.

This clone came up once. The chain joins TRBV5-5 to TRBJ2-1; no reliable D call. Trimming pared 3 bases from V and 12 bases from J, leaving 13 bases between. The CDR3 is made up of 12 amino acids. Germline assignment: CDR1 SGHKS and CDR2 YYEKEE (reference sequence). CDR3 sequence: CASSSVHWGQFF. The CDR3 DNA reads TGTGCCAGCAGCTCGGTTCACTGGGGGCAGTTCTTC.

Remarks on this clone: The same CDR3 is also encoded by other DNA sequences in this sample. The chain joins TRBV11-3 to TRBJ1-1; the D is unclear. The CDR3 sequence is 14 residues long. The ends were cut back, 5 bases at V and 4 bases at J, with 14 bases in the middle. From germline, CDR1 is SGHNT and CDR2 YENEEA. The CDR3 DNA reads TGTGCCAGCAGCCTTGGACCCGGGAGCACTGAAGCTTTCTTT. The encoded protein is CASSLGPGSTEAFF.

This rearrangement joins TRBV7-9 to TRBJ2-1, with 8 bases that match TRBD1. The CDR3 is made up of 15 amino acids. CDR1 and CDR2 from the germline V gene are SEHNR and FQNEAQ (reference sequence). The V segment lost 4 bases and the J segment 7 bases; nucleotides outside the gene matches: 9. CDR3 loop: CASSSRQGAINEQFF. For the CDR3, the DNA is TGTGCCAGCAGCTCCAGGCAGGGGGCCATAAATGAGCAGTTCTTC.

This chain connects TRBV7-6 to TRBJ2-1; 10 nucleotides agree with TRBD2. The germline CDR1 and CDR2 sequences are SGHVS and FNYEAQ. V shed 0 bases and J 4 bases; nucleotides not matched to a gene: 9. This CDR3 spans 18 amino acids. The CDR3 sequence is CASSLALAGVFEYNEQFF. CDR3 in DNA: TGTGCCAGCAGCTTAGCGCTAGCGGGGGTTTTTGAGTACAATGAGCAGTTCTTC. Full variable domain (outside the CDR3, taken from reference TRBV7-6 and TRBJ2-1): GAGVSQSPRYKVTKRGQDVALRCDPISGHVSLYWYRQALGQGPEFLTYFNYEAQQDKSGLPNDRFSAERPEGSISTLTIQRTEQRDSAMYRCASSLALAGVFEYNEQFFGPGTRLTVL.

The chain is built from TRBV19 and TRBJ1-4, with D hard to call. From germline, CDR1 is LNHDA and CDR2 SQIVND (reference sequence). CDR3 length: 15 amino acids. V gave up 3 bases and J gave up 5 bases, with 13 bases separating them. CDR3 in amino acids: CASSIRARVNEKLFF. As DNA, the CDR3 is TGTGCCAGTAGTATCAGAGCAAGGGTAAATGAAAAACTGTTTTTT.

The rearrangement links TRBV10-1 to TRBJ1-1; weak D call: TRBD1 (6 bases). Deletions cut 0 bases from V and 4 bases from J, with 9 bases between. The CDR3 extends over 14 amino acids. Per germline, CDR1 WNHNN and CDR2 SYGVQD (reference sequence). In DNA, the CDR3 is TGCGCCAGCAGTGAGTCTAGGGGGATCACTGAAGCTTTCTTT. This gives the protein CASSESRGITEAFF.

The sample holds one count of this clone. V gene TRBV9 combines with J gene TRBJ2-1, with no clear D. Between the trimmed V and J ends, which lost 0 bases and 7 bases, there was a span of 8 bases. Per the germline V gene, CDR1 is SGDLS and CDR2 is YYNGEE. The CDR3 sequence is 13 residues long. CDR3 sequence (DNA): TGTGCCAGCAGCGTAGGGGCTGGAAATGAGCAGTTCTTC. Its translation: CASSVGAGNEQFF.

This clone has just one count. The V gene is TRBV11-2, the J gene TRBJ2-7; the match to TRBD2 covers 9 bases. CDR1 and CDR2 from the germline V gene are SGHAT and FQNNGV. The CDR3 extends over 14 amino acids. With V trimmed by 3 bases and J by 5 bases, 5 bases remained unmatched. The CDR3 DNA reads TGTGCCAGCAGCTTCAGCGGGAGGCTAGACGAGCAGTACTTC. It codes for CASSFSGRLDEQYF.

The V and J genes are TRBV7-9 and TRBJ2-2; TRBD1 matches at 7 bases. The V gene end was trimmed by 4 bases and the J gene end by 6 bases; junction bases not matched to a gene: 11. CDR1 is SEHNR, CDR2 FQNEAQ, per germline (reference sequence). The CDR3 spans 16 residues. The CDR3 DNA reads TGTGCCAGCAGCTCTGGACAGGACGGGCGATCCGGGGAGCTGTTTTTT. Encoded protein: CASSSGQDGRSGELFF.

The rearrangement uses TRBV18 and TRBJ2-7; 8 nucleotides line up with TRBD1. The length of the CDR3 is 13 residues. Per germline, CDR1 KGHSH and CDR2 LQKENI. V gave up 3 bases and J gave up 8 bases; unmatched junction bases: 6. The CDR3 loop reads CASSPGQVGKQYF. DNA for the CDR3: TGTGCCAGCTCACCGGGACAGGTGGGCAAGCAGTACTTC.